This T cell receptor (beta chain) derives from a study of blood T cell repertoires in COVID-19. On the study more broadly: The samples span acute and convalescent COVID-19 from the United States, Italy and Spain. In each case, the material was cDNA or gDNA derived from T cells, B-cell-depleted T cells, or PBMCs.

Trimming removed 1 base at V and 13 bases at J, with 22 bases between. Per germline, CDR1 SGHNT and CDR2 YENEEA. This CDR3 spans 16 amino acids. In the authors' methods: Amplified reference gene primers provided the basis for estimating nucleated cell counts. Produced via immunoSEQ multiplex PCR; TCRdb's table is partial and in-frame only. V, J and clone size are taken as reported in that table, and D and trimming were inferred from the DNA itself. Here the sample spans some 330,000 clones, 88% being singletons. The clonotype comes from a woman in her forties or fifties with active or convalescent COVID-19. The chain couples TRBV11-3 to TRBJ2-2, with D possibly TRBD2 on 5 matching bases. The sequencing input was peripheral blood. CDR3 region: CASSLGLSSYGKGLFF. The CDR3 DNA reads TGTGCCAGCAGCTTAGGGTTGTCTTCATACGGGAAAGGGCTGTTTTTT.